This T cell receptor beta chain was identified during a study of immune cell composition in non-small cell lung cancer. At the level of the study: Tumours were mainly lung adenocarcinoma or squamous cell carcinoma.

Details on this clone: Its target is not known.

The CDR3 sequence is 16 residues long. V lost 2 bases to trimming and J lost 5 bases, with 19 bases between them. The V gene's germline CDR1 is SGHKS and CDR2 YYEKEE (reference sequence). Profiled with immunoSEQ multiplex PCR; TCRdb holds only in-frame clones, not every one. The sample includes some 13,000 clones, roughly 68% of them seen just once. General observations from the study: Top 10 clone scores and clonality were higher in squamous than adenocarcinoma.

The V gene is TRBV5-5, the J gene TRBJ1-1, with TRBD1 as a possible D gene (6 bases). The specimen was lung tumor tissue. The receptor's source is a human donor with non-small cell lung cancer. CDR3 coding DNA: TGTGCCAGCAGCTTTTACTCGACAGGAACGGGGACTGAAGCTTTCTTT. Translated: CASSFYSTGTGTEAFF.